The 16 T cell receptor beta chains given below trace back to one sample, sequenced in a study of blood T cell repertoires in COVID-19 (dated by TCRdb to 2020 to 2021). To prepare the library, the immunoSEQ multiplex PCR assay was applied. TCRdb provides this immuneACCESS table in a form limited to in-frame rearrangements. Some clones are lacking; in checked studies, under half of them reflect an unresolved V gene, and why the rest are absent is not known. For this sample there are roughly 350,000 clones; approximately 89% appear just once. The ten largest account for roughly 10% of the sample. Sequences were obtained from peripheral blood. The receptors were gathered from a woman in her twenties or thirties with COVID-19, enrolled during active disease.

The V call is TRBV19, the J call TRBJ1-5; the match to TRBD1 covers 9 bases. J gave up 3 bases and V 8 bases, and 5 bases lay outside the gene matches. Germline V gene lookup returns CDR1 LNHDA and CDR2 SQIVND (reference sequence). The CDR3 runs 14 residues. The CDR3 is CASCWTGANQPQHF. The CDR3 bases are TGTGCCAGTTGTTGGACAGGGGCCAATCAGCCCCAGCATTTT.

This clone was seen just once. V and J are TRBV6-4 and TRBJ1-1; TRBD1 matches 9 bases. V was clipped by 5 bases and J by 13 bases; unmatched bases: 11. The CDR3 has 13 residues. CDR1 is MRHNA and CDR2 is SNTAGT in the germline V gene. The DNA for the CDR3 is TGTGCCAGCAGTCCACAGGGGGCGCGAGGTGTTTTCTTT. Its protein is CASSPQGARGVFF.

This chain uses TRBV5-1 with TRBJ2-5; D possibly corresponds to TRBD2 (6 bases). Trimming left V 1 base short and J 5 bases short, with 21 bases between. The germline gives CDR1 SGHRS, CDR2 YFSETQ. The CDR3 has 17 amino acids. The CDR3 DNA reads TGCGCCAGCAGCTTGACCGTACGGGGGAAACAAAGCGAGACCCAGTACTTC. Encoded protein: CASSLTVRGKQSETQYF.

This clone was recorded a few times. This rearrangement joins TRBV5-5 to TRBJ2-1; D perhaps matches TRBD2 (6 bases). From germline, CDR1 is SGHKS and CDR2 YYEKEE (reference sequence). There are 14 residues in the CDR3. Trimming pared 4 bases from V and 6 bases from J, leaving 14 bases between. As DNA, the CDR3 is TGTGCCAGCAGCCTGGTCGGGAGAAGCAATGAGCAGTTCTTC. This codes for CASSLVGRSNEQFF.

The J gene is TRBJ2-2, the V gene TRBV28; possible D gene TRBD1, 5 bases. The CDR3 is 12 amino acids. V was pared by 6 bases and J by 7 bases, with 9 bases between. Per the germline V gene, CDR1 is MDHEN and CDR2 is SYDVKM. CDR3 nucleotides: TGTGCCAGCAGAGGGGATAGCGGGGAGCTGTTTTTT. Protein product: CASRGDSGELFF.

In DNA form, the CDR3 reads TGTGCCAGCAGTCAGGTTAGGTACACTGAAGCTTTCTTT. Translated, it gives CASSQVRYTEAFF. The J gene is TRBJ1-1, the V gene TRBV27; no reliable D call. Trimming pared 5 bases from V and 3 bases from J, leaving 10 bases between. This CDR3 spans 13 amino acids. Per germline, CDR1 MNHEY and CDR2 SMNVEV (reference sequence).

The chain combines TRBV28 with TRBJ2-1; D is possibly TRBD2 (6 bases). Trimming cost V 11 bases and J 8 bases, with 22 bases left between them. The CDR3 covers 14 residues. Germline V gives CDR1 MDHEN, CDR2 SYDVKM. The CDR3 coding sequence is TGTGCCGGCTGCCCCGGGGCGGGACGGGATGAGCAGTTCTTC. This encodes CAGCPGAGRDEQFF. Complete variable domain (other parts from reference TRBV28 and TRBJ2-1): DVKVTQSSRYLVKRTGEKVFLECVQDMDHENMFWYRQDPGLGLRLIYFSYDVKMKEKGDIPEGYSVSREKKERFSLILESASTNQTSMYLCAGCPGAGRDEQFFGPGTRLTVL.

The CDR3 region is CSVEGFEGGSTGELFF. The CDR3 bases are TGCAGCGTTGAGGGGTTCGAAGGAGGTAGCACCGGGGAGCTGTTTTTT. The J gene is TRBJ2-2, the V gene TRBV29-1; a possible D gene is TRBD2 (5 bases). From germline, CDR1 is SQVTM and CDR2 ANQGSEA. V was clipped by 3 bases and J by 4 bases, with 18 bases between them. The CDR3 extends over 16 amino acids.

The rearrangement uses TRBV9 and TRBJ2-7; maybe TRBD1 (5 bases). Deletions cut 0 bases from V and 0 bases from J, with 10 bases between. CDR1 is SGDLS, CDR2 YYNGEE, per germline. The CDR3 has 15 amino acids. The CDR3, as DNA: TGTGCCAGCAGCGTAGAGGGGTATCCCTCCTACGAGCAGTACTTC. It yields the protein CASSVEGYPSYEQYF. Full variable domain (rest looked up from reference TRBV9 and TRBJ2-7): DSGVTQTPKHLITATGQRVTLRCSPRSGDLSVYWYQQSLDQGLQFLIQYYNGEERAKGNILERFSAQQFPDLHSELNLSSLELGDSALYFCASSVEGYPSYEQYFGPGTRLTVT.

V is TRBV29-1 and J is TRBJ2-5; no reliable D call. The CDR3 has 14 amino acids. Trimming removed 0 bases from V and 5 bases from J, with 13 bases in between. Germline CDR1 SQVTM, CDR2 ANQGSEA. DNA of the CDR3: TGCAGCGTTGAAGACGGGTCTGCTCTGGAGACCCAGTACTTC. Protein: CSVEDGSALETQYF.

This rearrangement joins TRBV24-1 to TRBJ1-1, with 7 bases fitting TRBD1. The CDR3 extends over 17 amino acids. J lost 0 bases, V lost 1 base, and 7 bases had no gene match. From germline, CDR1 is KGHDR and CDR2 SFDVKD. CDR3 sequence (DNA): TGTGCCACCAGTGATTTCTCGGACAGGTACTTGAACACTGAAGCTTTCTTT. Its translation is CATSDFSDRYLNTEAFF.

The V gene is TRBV6-5, the J gene TRBJ2-3; 11 bases fit TRBD1. Per germline, CDR1 MNHEY and CDR2 SVGAGI. The CDR3 totals 14 residues. V lost 8 bases, J lost 4 bases, and 5 bases stayed unmatched. The chain's CDR3 is CASGTGGYADTQYF. The CDR3 DNA reads TGTGCCAGCGGGACAGGGGGTTACGCAGATACGCAGTATTTT.

Details on this clone: Other DNA sequences within the sample encode an identical CDR3. The rearrangement links TRBV18 to TRBJ2-5; maybe TRBD2 (5 bases). Germline lookup yields CDR1 KGHSH and CDR2 LQKENI. V was clipped by 3 bases and J by 1 base, with 6 bases between them. The CDR3 covers 13 residues. CDR3: CASSPDFQETQYF. In DNA form, the CDR3 reads TGTGCCAGCTCACCGGACTTCCAAGAGACCCAGTACTTC.

The chain links TRBV4-3 to TRBJ2-7; TRBD1 matches 8 bases. The CDR3 has 15 residues. Germline trimming cut 1 base from V and 4 bases from J; bases unmatched to any gene: 6. Germline CDR1 LGHNA, CDR2 YSLEER. CDR3 region: CASSQGQGTGYEQYF. The CDR3 DNA follows: TGCGCCAGCAGCCAAGGACAGGGGACTGGTTACGAGCAGTACTTC.

The rearrangement uses TRBV4-1 and TRBJ2-5, with D hard to call. The CDR3 totals 14 residues. Trimming removed 4 bases from V and 2 bases from J, with 11 bases in between. The germline CDR1 and CDR2 sequences are MGHRA and YSYEKL. The CDR3 coding sequence is TGCGCCAGCAGCCTAAGATTAGATCAAGAGACCCAGTACTTC. Amino acids: CASSLRLDQETQYF.

This chain joins TRBV28 and TRBJ1-5; 10 bases line up with TRBD1. This CDR3 comprises 15 residues. The germline V gene has CDR1 MDHEN and CDR2 SYDVKM. V lost 4 bases, J lost 7 bases, and 7 bases stayed unmatched. CDR3 region: CASSSGQGDWQPQHF. The DNA for the CDR3 is TGTGCCAGCAGTTCCGGACAGGGGGATTGGCAGCCCCAGCATTTT.